One and the same sample provided the 14 T cell receptor beta chains below, sequenced in a study of blood T cell repertoires in COVID-19. Clones were read by immunoSEQ multiplex PCR, and TCRdb kept only the in-frame ones, dropping some. The top ten clones hold 3% to 4% of a sample with more than 70,000 clones, 90% to 95% of them seen once. The material sequenced was peripheral blood. These receptors all come from a woman between 45 and 60 years old in a cohort sampled during active COVID-19.

This clone was seen once. The CDR3 here is CASSVEHRTYEQYF. The CDR3 DNA reads TGTGCCAGCAGCGTAGAACACAGGACCTACGAGCAGTACTTC. The rearrangement joins TRBV9 to TRBJ2-7, with TRBD1 as a possible D gene (5 bases). Per the germline V gene, CDR1 is SGDLS and CDR2 is YYNGEE. V lost 0 bases and J 2 bases, leaving 9 bases between the germline ends. This CDR3 comprises 14 residues.

V gene TRBV6-5 combines with J gene TRBJ1-2; D not certain. The CDR3 totals 12 residues. Germline values: CDR1 MNHEY, CDR2 SVGAGI. In nucleotides, the CDR3 is TGTGTTGTAGCGGATCCCTACTATGGCTACACCTTC. Residues: CVVADPYYGYTF.

This clone was seen a few times. This chain uses TRBV12-3 or TRBV12-4 with TRBJ1-5; D remains unclear. The CDR3 spans 12 residues. Trimming pared 2 bases from V and 6 bases from J, leaving 5 bases between. CDR3 DNA sequence: TGTGCCAGCAGTTTAATGGCTCAGCCCCAGCATTTT. It specifies CASSLMAQPQHF.

The chain joins TRBV6-5 to TRBJ2-4; TRBD1 matches at 8 bases. V was pared by 2 bases and J by 6 bases, with 3 bases of the junction left unmatched. The germline V gene encodes CDR1 MNHEY and CDR2 SVGAGI. There are 14 residues in the CDR3. CDR3 loop: CASSYRGTGNIQYF. The CDR3 DNA is TGTGCCAGCAGTTACCGCGGGACAGGAAACATTCAGTACTTC.

The V and J genes are TRBV2 and TRBJ1-1, with TRBD1 matching 8 bases. Trimming took 6 bases from V and 1 from J; bases not matched to a gene: 7. The germline V gene has CDR1 SNHLY and CDR2 FYNNEI. The CDR3 length is 15 residues. CDR3 nucleotide sequence: TGTGCCAGCAGAGCGAGGACAGGGACGAACACTGAAGCTTTCTTT. Amino acids: CASRARTGTNTEAFF.

The rearrangement joins TRBV7-2 to TRBJ2-7, with a possible D match to TRBD1 (5 bases). V was pared by 0 bases and J by 2 bases, with 11 bases between. The CDR3 is 15 residues long. Germline V CDR1 and CDR2: SGHTA, FQGNSA. The CDR3 loop reads CASSLADSHPYEQYF. The CDR3 DNA reads as TGTGCCAGCAGCTTAGCAGACAGCCACCCCTACGAGCAGTACTTC.

This clone was detected once. The CDR3 sequence is CASSLIAGVSPPYEQYF. CDR3 sequence (DNA): TGTGCCAGCAGCCTAATAGCGGGAGTATCCCCCCCCTACGAGCAGTACTTC. The chain employs TRBV28 and TRBJ2-7; 9 bases match TRBD2. Unmatched junction bases numbered 14, after V lost 6 bases and J lost 2 bases. This CDR3 has 17 amino acids. Germline CDR1 and CDR2: MDHEN and SYDVKM.

The V call is TRBV5-6, the J call TRBJ1-2; D perhaps matches TRBD1 (6 bases). Germline V gene data show CDR1 as SGHDT and CDR2 as YYEEEE. The CDR3 spans 14 residues. Trimming left V 0 bases short and J 3 bases short, with 9 bases between. The CDR3 loop reads CASSLDPGDYGYTF. In DNA, the CDR3 is TGTGCCAGCAGCTTGGATCCAGGGGACTATGGCTACACCTTC.

This rearrangement joins TRBV28 to TRBJ1-3; D call uncertain. The CDR3 is made up of 15 amino acids. The V gene lost 2 bases and the J gene lost 2 bases, with 10 bases spanning the gap. Looked up from germline, CDR1 is MDHEN and CDR2 is SYDVKM. CDR3: CASSLGTTAGNTIYF. For the CDR3, the DNA is TGTGCCAGCAGTTTAGGCACTACGGCTGGAAACACCATATATTTT.

The V and J genes are TRBV6-5 and TRBJ1-1, with 7 bases aligning to TRBD1. The CDR3 spans 15 residues. Germline assignment: CDR1 MNHEY and CDR2 SVGAGI. V lost 9 bases, J lost 0 bases, and 10 bases stayed unmatched. CDR3 loop: CASTRDSLMNTEAFF. The CDR3 DNA follows: TGTGCCAGTACCCGGGACAGCCTAATGAACACTGAAGCTTTCTTT.

The chain has TRBV28 and TRBJ2-7, with 11 nucleotides matching TRBD1. The germline V gene has CDR1 MDHEN and CDR2 SYDVKM. The ends lost 5 bases at V and 6 bases at J; junction bases unmatched: 3. This CDR3 contains 13 residues. The CDR3: CASSRDRGIEQYF. In nucleotides, the CDR3 is TGTGCCAGCAGTCGGGACAGGGGGATCGAGCAGTACTTC.

The chain is built from TRBV19 and TRBJ2-4; 10 bases agree with TRBD1. The V segment lost 7 bases and the J segment 4 bases; nucleotides outside the gene matches: 10. The CDR3 loop spans 16 amino acids. Germline values: CDR1 LNHDA, CDR2 SQIVND (reference sequence). The CDR3 DNA follows: TGTGCCAGTATAGACAGGGGGCCCGGGGGTAAAAACATTCAGTACTTC. Its protein is CASIDRGPGGKNIQYF.

V gene TRBV5-5 combines with J gene TRBJ2-7, with 10 bases identical to TRBD1. The CDR3 sequence is 15 residues long. The trim removed 0 bases at V and 1 base at J, leaving 1 base unmatched. The germline V gene encodes CDR1 SGHKS and CDR2 YYEKEE (reference sequence). The CDR3 DNA reads TGTGCCAGCAGCTTGGAGGGACAGGGGTCCTACGAGCAGTACTTC. Translating gives CASSLEGQGSYEQYF.

The chain is built from TRBV11-3 and TRBJ1-1; TRBD1 agrees at 7 bases. J gave up 6 bases and V 5 bases, and 9 bases lay outside the gene matches. This CDR3 is built from 14 residues. Germline V CDR1 and CDR2: SGHNT, YENEEA. CDR3 loop: CASSQGVVGAEAFF. The CDR3 coding sequence is TGTGCCAGCAGCCAGGGGGTAGTCGGCGCTGAAGCTTTCTTT.